The 18 T cell receptor beta chains presented below share a single source sample, sequenced in a study of blood T cell repertoires in COVID-19. Profiling relied on immunoSEQ multiplex PCR, and the TCRdb table lists in-frame clones only, not all of them. The sample lists about 150,000 clones, more than 65% occurring once. Sequences were obtained from peripheral blood. All receptors derive from a woman between 45 and 65 years old with acute or convalescent COVID-19.

The chain uses TRBV7-2 and TRBJ2-7; 12 positions match TRBD1. The CDR3 is 15 amino acids. The germline V gene has CDR1 SGHTA and CDR2 FQGNSA. The junction had 5 bases not matched to a gene; V was cut back by 5 bases and J by 3 bases. The CDR3 DNA reads as TGTGCCAGCAGCCAGGGACAGGGGGCGGTCTACGAGCAGTACTTC. As protein: CASSQGQGAVYEQYF.

This chain uses TRBV7-2 with TRBJ2-5, with D possibly matching TRBD2 (6 bases). Germline CDR1 reads SGHTA; CDR2 reads FQGNSA. Between the trimmed V and J ends, which lost 2 bases and 9 bases, there was a span of 16 bases. The CDR3 has 14 amino acids. CDR3 coding DNA: TGTGCCAGCAGCTTAAAACAGCCCCCGGGGGCCCAGTACTTC. It encodes CASSLKQPPGAQYF.

The genes are TRBV18 and TRBJ1-2; 7 bases line up with TRBD1. With 3 bases clipped from V and 8 bases from J, the junction kept 9 bases outside the gene matches. Looked up from germline, CDR1 is KGHSH and CDR2 is LQKENI. This CDR3 has 14 residues. The CDR3: CASSPRQGELGYTF. For the CDR3, the DNA is TGTGCCAGCTCACCGCGACAGGGTGAATTGGGCTACACCTTC.

The rearrangement joins TRBV3-1 (or the pseudogene TRBV3-2) to TRBJ2-1, with 9 bases fitting TRBD2. Germline assignment: CDR1 LGHDT and CDR2 YNNKEL (reference sequence). The CDR3 covers 15 residues. The V segment lost 1 base and the J segment 5 bases; nucleotides outside the gene matches: 3. In nucleotides, the CDR3 is TGTGCCAGCAGCCAAGGTGCGGGGGGGAACAATGAGCAGTTCTTC. It encodes CASSQGAGGNNEQFF.

This chain connects TRBV4-3 to TRBJ1-5; tentative D call: TRBD1 (6 bases). Per germline, CDR1 LGHNA and CDR2 YSLEER. The V gene lost 0 bases and the J gene lost 7 bases, with 10 bases spanning the gap. CDR3 size: 14 residues. The CDR3 nucleotides read TGCGCCAGCAGCCAAGATAAGGGGGTACAGCCCCAGCATTTT. Translation gives CASSQDKGVQPQHF.

This chain uses TRBV30 with TRBJ2-1; 13 positions match TRBD2. Germline-derived CDR1 and CDR2 are GTSNPN and SVGIG (reference sequence). CDR3 length equals 14 residues. The junction had 2 bases not matched to a gene; V was cut back by 5 bases and J by 4 bases. The CDR3 is CAWAGLAGYNEQFF. In nucleotides, the CDR3 is TGTGCCTGGGCGGGACTAGCGGGATACAATGAGCAGTTCTTC.

The CDR3 sequence: CASSLDGGANNEQFF. The DNA for the CDR3 is TGCGCCAGCAGCTTGGACGGGGGGGCCAACAATGAGCAGTTCTTC. The rearrangement uses TRBV5-1 and TRBJ2-1; 8 positions match TRBD2. Germline V gives CDR1 SGHRS, CDR2 YFSETQ. The CDR3 totals 15 residues. Trimming took 0 bases from V and 5 from J; bases not matched to a gene: 4.

The chain recombines TRBV2 with TRBJ2-4, with D possibly matching TRBD2 (6 bases). The V and J ends lost 4 bases and 0 bases respectively, with 16 bases between them. CDR1 SNHLY and CDR2 FYNNEI come from the germline V gene. The CDR3 sequence is 17 residues long. The CDR3 DNA reads as TGTGCCAGCAGTGGAGACCCGGAGGGAATAGCCAAAAACATTCAGTACTTC. This encodes CASSGDPEGIAKNIQYF.

The J gene is TRBJ2-3, the V gene TRBV5-1; D call uncertain. Per germline, CDR1 SGHRS and CDR2 YFSETQ. V was trimmed by 7 bases and J by 1 base, leaving 10 bases between them. CDR3 length: 13 amino acids. The CDR3 bases are TGCGCCAGCGCTGCGCAGGGCACAGATACGCAGTATTTT. Translating gives CASAAQGTDTQYF.

This chain links TRBV24-1 with TRBJ2-6; the match to TRBD1 covers 10 bases. V lost 6 bases, J lost 0 bases, and 1 base stayed unmatched. Germline CDR1 and CDR2: KGHDR and SFDVKD. The CDR3 loop spans 16 amino acids. CDR3 protein: CATSRTGGSGANVLTF. The CDR3 bases are TGTGCCACCAGTCGGACAGGGGGCTCTGGGGCCAACGTCCTGACTTTC.

This clone was seen more than once but under ten times. The chain is built from TRBV5-4 and TRBJ1-6; 7 bases are a match to TRBD1. CDR3 length: 15 amino acids. J lost 7 bases, V lost 3 bases, and 7 bases had no gene match. CDR1 and CDR2 from the germline V gene are SGHNT and YYREEE (reference sequence). CDR3: CASSYRGLGNSPLHF. For the CDR3, the DNA is TGTGCCAGCAGCTACAGGGGATTGGGCAATTCACCCCTCCACTTT.

The genes are TRBV3-1 (or the pseudogene TRBV3-2) and TRBJ2-3; 7 nucleotides match TRBD2. V lost 0 bases, J lost 2 bases, and 11 bases stayed unmatched. Germline CDR1 LGHDT, CDR2 YNNKEL (reference sequence). The CDR3 contains 18 residues. CDR3 DNA sequence: TGTGCCAGCAGCCAAGAGGTTCAAGCGGGAAGAGACACAGATACGCAGTATTTT. This encodes CASSQEVQAGRDTDTQYF.

The chain combines TRBV6-2 or TRBV6-3 with TRBJ2-3, with unresolved D. This CDR3 region has 15 residues. Germline CDR1 reads MNHEY; CDR2 reads SVGEGT. Trimming cost V 0 bases and J 2 bases, with 9 bases left between them. Here the CDR3 reads CASSYSQAHTDTQYF. The CDR3 coding sequence is TGTGCCAGCAGTTACTCGCAGGCCCACACAGATACGCAGTATTTT.

In its sample, this clone was seen many times. The rearrangement joins TRBV7-3 to TRBJ1-1; D is uncertain. The V end lost 5 bases, the J end lost 5 bases, and 15 bases lay between the germline ends. In germline, CDR1 is SGHTA, CDR2 FQGTGA. The CDR3 covers 14 residues. Here the CDR3 DNA reads TGTGCCAGCAGCCCGGCGGGAGGGCGGACTGAAGCTTTCTTT. Amino acid sequence: CASSPAGGRTEAFF.

This sequence joins TRBV11-3 and TRBJ2-2, with 8 bases matching TRBD1. Trimming removed 5 bases from V and 4 bases from J; junction bases left unmatched: 6. The germline V gene has CDR1 SGHNT and CDR2 YENEEA. CDR3 length: 15 amino acids. The CDR3 DNA follows: TGTGCCAGCAGCCAGGGACAGGACATCACCGGGGAGCTGTTTTTT. Translation: CASSQGQDITGELFF.

The V gene is TRBV7-2, the J gene TRBJ1-6, with 7 positions matching TRBD1. J was trimmed by 10 bases and V by 5 bases; bases with no gene match: 5. CDR1 and CDR2 from the germline V gene are SGHTA and FQGNSA. CDR3 length: 13 amino acids. This chain's CDR3 is CASSQDRVSPLHF. As DNA, the CDR3 is TGTGCCAGCAGCCAAGACAGGGTCTCACCCCTCCACTTT.

The genes are TRBV19 and TRBJ2-7; the match to TRBD2 covers 10 bases. Germline CDR1 is LNHDA and CDR2 is SQIVND (reference sequence). Unmatched junction bases numbered 5, after V lost 3 bases and J lost 3 bases. CDR3 length: 15 residues. The CDR3 DNA sequence: TGTGCCAGTAGTATTACTAGCGGGGTTTACTACGAGCAGTACTTC. Encoded protein: CASSITSGVYYEQYF.

V usage is TRBV5-4 and J usage is TRBJ2-1; 12 bases map to TRBD2. Trimming took 0 bases from V and 1 from J; bases not matched to a gene: 2. There are 17 residues in the CDR3. Germline V CDR1 and CDR2: SGHNT, YYREEE (reference sequence). In nucleotides, the CDR3 is TGTGCCAGCAGCTTGGCTAGCGGGGGGGTATCCTACAATGAGCAGTTCTTC. Residues: CASSLASGGVSYNEQFF.